The 15 T cell receptor beta chains listed next were all sequenced from one sample in a study of control samples from healthy donors and cancer patients. TCRdb keeps only in-frame clones here, not all; method: immunoSEQ multiplex PCR. The profile shows some 71,000 clones, roughly nine tenths of them singletons. What was sequenced was PBMCs. These receptors were obtained from a woman aged 45-60 years with colorectal cancer.

The chain is built from TRBV5-6 and TRBJ2-3, with 12 nucleotides matching TRBD2. CDR1 is SGHDT and CDR2 is YYEEEE in the germline V gene. This CDR3 has 16 residues. V gave up 3 bases and J gave up 2 bases; unmatched junction bases: 4. The CDR3 region is CASSSGLAGFTDTQYF. CDR3 DNA sequence: TGTGCCAGCAGCTCCGGACTAGCGGGATTCACAGATACGCAGTATTTT. The full variable domain, its missing parts supplied by reference TRBV5-6 and TRBJ2-3, is DAGVTQSPTHLIKTRGQQVTLRCSPKSGHDTVSWYQQALGQGPQFIFQYYEEEERQRGNFPDRFSGHQFPNYSSELNVNALLLGDSALYLCASSSGLAGFTDTQYFGPGTRLTVL.

This sequence joins TRBV28 and TRBJ1-5; D is uncertain. The germline V gene encodes CDR1 MDHEN and CDR2 SYDVKM. The V end was cut by 7 bases, the J end by 2 bases, with 6 bases between. There are 12 residues in the CDR3. The CDR3 spells CASKYGNQPQHF. The CDR3 coding sequence is TGTGCCAGCAAGTACGGCAATCAGCCCCAGCATTTT.

The chain employs TRBV6-1 and TRBJ1-1; D remains unclear. Trimming left V 2 bases short and J 11 bases short, with 15 bases between. The CDR3 has 13 residues. CDR1 MNHNS and CDR2 SASEGT come from the germline V gene. DNA for the CDR3: TGTGCCAGCAGTGAACATTGGGCCTTGATGGCTTTCTTT. As protein: CASSEHWALMAFF.

The chain recombines TRBV3-1 (or the pseudogene TRBV3-2) with TRBJ2-5, with 11 positions matching TRBD2. CDR1 is LGHDT, CDR2 YNNKEL, per germline (reference sequence). The CDR3 consists of 15 residues. The junction had 4 bases not matched to a gene; V was cut back by 0 bases and J by 7 bases. The CDR3 reads CASSQDIAGGRTQYF. The CDR3 DNA sequence: TGTGCCAGCAGCCAAGATATAGCGGGGGGGCGGACCCAGTACTTC.

This chain links TRBV30 with TRBJ2-5; D may be TRBD1 (5 bases). The CDR3 sequence is 13 residues long. Germline V lookup: CDR1 GTSNPN, CDR2 SVGIG (reference sequence). Trimming shortened V by 3 bases and J by 3 bases, and 11 bases separated the two germline ends. The CDR3 reads CAWSGDSEETQYF. CDR3 DNA sequence: TGTGCCTGGAGCGGTGACAGCGAAGAGACCCAGTACTTC.

This sequence joins TRBV30 and TRBJ1-2; no firm D call. The CDR3 is made up of 13 amino acids. In germline, CDR1 is GTSNPN, CDR2 SVGIG (reference sequence). V lost 0 bases, J lost 2 bases, and 7 bases lay in between. For the CDR3, the DNA is TGTGCCTGGAGTGTACTGCTGAACTATGGCTACACCTTC. The encoded protein is CAWSVLLNYGYTF.

The V and J genes are TRBV20-1 and TRBJ1-2; D is ambiguous. Trimming cost V 5 bases and J 5 bases, with 18 bases left between them. This CDR3 is 14 amino acids long. Germline V gene sequence: CDR1 DFQATT, CDR2 SNEGSKA (reference sequence). The CDR3 sequence: CSARERAAGYGYTF. Written as DNA, the CDR3 is TGCAGTGCTCGTGAACGAGCGGCGGGGTATGGCTACACCTTC.

This chain connects TRBV6-2 or TRBV6-3 to TRBJ1-5, with D possibly matching TRBD1 (5 bases). V shed 4 bases and J shed 0 bases, with 16 bases lying between them. Germline assignment: CDR1 MNHEY and CDR2 SVGEGT. The CDR3 length is 17 residues. CDR3 sequence reads: CASSFSRGVSSNQPQHF. The CDR3 DNA sequence: TGTGCCAGCAGTTTTTCGCGGGGCGTCAGTAGCAATCAGCCCCAGCATTTT.

V usage is TRBV13 and J usage is TRBJ2-6; D ambiguous. The CDR3 has 15 residues. Germline loops: CDR1 PRHDT, CDR2 FYEKMQ (reference sequence). V lost 0 bases, J lost 1 base, and 4 bases lay in between. Written as DNA, the CDR3 is TGTGCCAGCAGCTTAGGTTTGTCTGGGGCCAACGTCCTGACTTTC. Translation gives CASSLGLSGANVLTF.

The rearrangement uses TRBV13 and TRBJ2-1; a weak D match, TRBD1 (6 bases). The ends were cut back, 1 base at V and 2 bases at J, with 9 bases in the middle. Germline CDR1 is PRHDT and CDR2 is FYEKMQ (reference sequence). This CDR3 is 15 amino acids long. The CDR3, as DNA: TGTGCCAGCAGCTTAGTGGGGGCGGCCTACAATGAGCAGTTCTTC. Residues: CASSLVGAAYNEQFF.

This chain connects TRBV6-6 to TRBJ2-2; D gene uncertain. Trimming cost V 2 bases and J 3 bases, with 4 bases left between them. The V gene's germline CDR1 is MNHNY and CDR2 SVGAGI (reference sequence). There are 13 residues in the CDR3. The CDR3 region has the DNA TGTGCCAGCAGTTACCGGGACACCGGGGAGCTGTTTTTT. Its protein product is CASSYRDTGELFF.

The chain links TRBV7-9 to TRBJ1-1; D may be TRBD1 (6 bases). This CDR3 spans 18 amino acids. Germline V gives CDR1 SEHNR, CDR2 FQNEAQ (reference sequence). The V gene lost 5 bases and the J gene lost 2 bases, with 24 bases spanning the gap. CDR3 residues: CASSASIRGGMVNTEAFF. CDR3 nucleotides: TGTGCCAGCAGCGCCTCAATAAGAGGGGGAATGGTAAACACTGAAGCTTTCTTT.

This sequence joins TRBV18 and TRBJ1-3; unclear D gene. V gave up 3 bases and J gave up 0 bases, with 21 bases separating them. The CDR3 covers 19 residues. Germline CDR1 and CDR2: KGHSH and LQKENI. CDR3 in DNA: TGTGCCAGCTCACCTCCCCCCCGTGGACCGGGCCTCTCTGGAAACACCATATATTTT. It encodes CASSPPPRGPGLSGNTIYF. The full variable domain, in which reference TRBV18 and TRBJ1-3 provide the parts outside the CDR3, is NAGVMQNPRHLVRRRGQEARLRCSPMKGHSHVYWYRQLPEEGLKFMVYLQKENIIDESGMPKERFSAEFPKEGPSILRIQQVVRGDSAAYFCASSPPPRGPGLSGNTIYFGEGSWLTVV.

This clone was recorded once. The chain has TRBV19 and TRBJ1-5; unclear D gene. Germline CDR1 is LNHDA and CDR2 is SQIVND (reference sequence). The CDR3 is 15 residues long. Trimming left V 0 bases short and J 0 bases short, with 6 bases between. CDR3 nucleotide sequence: TGTGCCAGTAGTATAGACAGGTATAGCAATCAGCCCCAGCATTTT. Translation: CASSIDRYSNQPQHF. Full variable domain (outside the CDR3, taken from reference TRBV19 and TRBJ1-5): DGGITQSPKYLFRKEGQNVTLSCEQNLNHDAMYWYRQDPGQGLRLIYYSQIVNDFQKGDIAEGYSVSREKKESFPLTVTSAQKNPTAFYLCASSIDRYSNQPQHFGDGTRLSIL.

V gene TRBV5-1 combines with J gene TRBJ2-1, with TRBD1 as a possible D gene (6 bases). The CDR3 consists of 15 residues. Germline V gene lookup returns CDR1 SGHRS and CDR2 YFSETQ. V lost 5 bases and J lost 0, with 12 bases in between. CDR3 nucleotide sequence: TGCGCCAGCAGAACACAGGGCGACTCCTACAATGAGCAGTTCTTC. The encoded protein is CASRTQGDSYNEQFF.